This T cell receptor beta chain was sequenced for a study of shared clonotypes between healthy human individuals. V lost 3 bases to trimming and J lost 10 bases; unmatched junction nucleotides: 8. Germline loops: CDR1 GTSNPN, CDR2 SVGIG (reference sequence). CDR3 length equals 15 residues. Libraries were prepared by immunoSEQ multiplex PCR; TCRdb keeps only in-frame clonotypes and omits some of them. Of 400,000 to 550,000 clones listed, 79% were seen once; the top ten hold approximately 12%. The sample was PBMCs. This clonotype was sampled from a woman in her thirties or forties in good health. Some clones in this sample may be carry-over from other donors' samples. The gene calls are TRBV30 and TRBJ2-1, with TRBD2 matching over 14 bases. CDR3 coding DNA: TGTGCCTGGAGGGAGGGACTAGCGGGAGTGCGGGAGCAGTTCTTC. Its translation is CAWREGLAGVREQFF.